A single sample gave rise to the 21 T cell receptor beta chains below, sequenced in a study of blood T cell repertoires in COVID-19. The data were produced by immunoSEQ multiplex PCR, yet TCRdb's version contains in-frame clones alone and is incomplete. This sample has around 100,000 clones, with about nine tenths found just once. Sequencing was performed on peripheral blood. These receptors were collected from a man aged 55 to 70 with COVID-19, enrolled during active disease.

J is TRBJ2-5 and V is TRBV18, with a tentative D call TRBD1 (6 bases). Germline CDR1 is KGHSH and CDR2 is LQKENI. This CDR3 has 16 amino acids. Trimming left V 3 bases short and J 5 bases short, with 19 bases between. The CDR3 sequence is CASSPQRQGGLETQYF. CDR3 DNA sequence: TGTGCCAGCTCACCCCAACGACAAGGGGGATTGGAGACCCAGTACTTC. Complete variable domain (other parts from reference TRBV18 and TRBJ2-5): NAGVMQNPRHLVRRRGQEARLRCSPMKGHSHVYWYRQLPEEGLKFMVYLQKENIIDESGMPKERFSAEFPKEGPSILRIQQVVRGDSAAYFCASSPQRQGGLETQYFGPGTRLLVL.

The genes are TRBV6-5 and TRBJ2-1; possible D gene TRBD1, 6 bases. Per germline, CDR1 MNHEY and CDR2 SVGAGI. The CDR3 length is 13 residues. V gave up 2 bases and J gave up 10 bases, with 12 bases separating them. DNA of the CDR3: TGTGCCAGCAGTTACAGCACCGGGACAGAGCAGTTCTTC. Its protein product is CASSYSTGTEQFF.

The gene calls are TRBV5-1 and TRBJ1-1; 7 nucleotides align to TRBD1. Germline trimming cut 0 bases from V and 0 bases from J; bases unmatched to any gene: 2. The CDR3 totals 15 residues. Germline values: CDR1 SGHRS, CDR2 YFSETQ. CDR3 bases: TGCGCCAGCAGCTTGGGACAGGGACTGAACACTGAAGCTTTCTTT. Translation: CASSLGQGLNTEAFF.

The CDR3 nucleotides are TGTGCCAGCAGGGGACAGGGGGATGGCTACACCTTC. It translates to CASRGQGDGYTF. V and J are TRBV7-8 and TRBJ1-2, with 11 bases identical to TRBD1. The V segment lost 6 bases and the J segment 6 bases; nucleotides outside the gene matches: 0. This CDR3 spans 12 amino acids. Looked up from germline, CDR1 is SGHVS and CDR2 is FQNEAQ.

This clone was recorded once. The CDR3 sequence is CASSGGGYEQFF. The CDR3 coding sequence is TGTGCCAGCAGTGGGGGGGGTTATGAGCAGTTCTTC. The chain couples TRBV27 to TRBJ2-1; 7 bases align to TRBD2. CDR3 size: 12 residues. The germline V gene has CDR1 MNHEY and CDR2 SMNVEV (reference sequence). The V gene end was trimmed by 5 bases and the J gene end by 8 bases; junction bases not matched to a gene: 3.

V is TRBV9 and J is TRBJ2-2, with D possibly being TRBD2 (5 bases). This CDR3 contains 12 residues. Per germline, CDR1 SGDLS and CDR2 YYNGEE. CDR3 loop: CATEANTGELFF. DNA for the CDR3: TGTGCTACGGAGGCGAACACCGGGGAGCTGTTTTTT.

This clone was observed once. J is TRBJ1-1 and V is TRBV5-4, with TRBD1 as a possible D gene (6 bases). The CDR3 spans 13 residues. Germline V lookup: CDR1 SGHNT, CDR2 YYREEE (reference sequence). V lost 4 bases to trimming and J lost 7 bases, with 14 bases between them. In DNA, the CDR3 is TGTGCCAGCAGCCCGACGGGCAGGGGTGAAGCTTTCTTT. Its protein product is CASSPTGRGEAFF. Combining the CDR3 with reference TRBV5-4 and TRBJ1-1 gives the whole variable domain ETGVTQSPTHLIKTRGQQVTLRCSSQSGHNTVSWYQQALGQGPQFIFQYYREEENGRGNFPPRFSGLQFPNYSSELNVNALELDDSALYLCASSPTGRGEAFFGQGTRLTVV.

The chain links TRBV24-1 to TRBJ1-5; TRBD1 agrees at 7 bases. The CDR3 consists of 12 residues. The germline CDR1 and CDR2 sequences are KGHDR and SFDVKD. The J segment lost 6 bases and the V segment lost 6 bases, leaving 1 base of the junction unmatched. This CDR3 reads CATSTGAQPQHF. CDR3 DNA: TGTGCCACCAGTACAGGGGCTCAGCCCCAGCATTTT.

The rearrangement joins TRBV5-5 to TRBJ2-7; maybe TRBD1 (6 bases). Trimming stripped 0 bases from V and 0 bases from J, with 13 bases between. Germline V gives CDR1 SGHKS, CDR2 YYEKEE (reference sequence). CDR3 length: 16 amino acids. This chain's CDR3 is CASSLEQGPLSYEQYF. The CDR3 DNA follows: TGTGCCAGCAGCTTGGAGCAGGGGCCCCTCTCCTACGAGCAGTACTTC.

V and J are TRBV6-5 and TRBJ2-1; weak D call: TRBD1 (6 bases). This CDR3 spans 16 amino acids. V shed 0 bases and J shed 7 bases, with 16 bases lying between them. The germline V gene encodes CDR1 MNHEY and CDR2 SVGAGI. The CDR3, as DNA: TGTGCCAGCAGTTACTCGCTTGGCAGGGGAAGGAATGAGCAGTTCTTC. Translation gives CASSYSLGRGRNEQFF.

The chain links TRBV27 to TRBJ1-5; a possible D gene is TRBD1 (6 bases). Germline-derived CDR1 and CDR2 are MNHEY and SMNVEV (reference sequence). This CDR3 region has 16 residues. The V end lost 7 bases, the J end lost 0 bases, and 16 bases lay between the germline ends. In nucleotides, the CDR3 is TGTGCCAGCAAACAGGGAGGGCAGTCTAGCAATCAGCCCCAGCATTTT. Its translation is CASKQGGQSSNQPQHF.

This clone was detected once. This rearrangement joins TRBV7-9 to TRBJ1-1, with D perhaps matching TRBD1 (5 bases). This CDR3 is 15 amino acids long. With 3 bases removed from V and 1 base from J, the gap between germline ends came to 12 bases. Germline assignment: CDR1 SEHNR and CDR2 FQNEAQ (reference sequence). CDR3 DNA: TGTGCCAGCAGCTTTGAGGACACCCCGAACACTGAAGCTTTCTTT. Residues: CASSFEDTPNTEAFF.

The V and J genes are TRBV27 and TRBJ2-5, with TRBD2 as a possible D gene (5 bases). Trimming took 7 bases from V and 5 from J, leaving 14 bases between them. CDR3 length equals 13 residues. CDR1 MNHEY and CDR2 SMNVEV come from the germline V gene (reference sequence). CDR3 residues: CASNPTRGETQYF. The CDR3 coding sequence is TGTGCCAGCAACCCCACTAGAGGGGAGACCCAGTACTTC.

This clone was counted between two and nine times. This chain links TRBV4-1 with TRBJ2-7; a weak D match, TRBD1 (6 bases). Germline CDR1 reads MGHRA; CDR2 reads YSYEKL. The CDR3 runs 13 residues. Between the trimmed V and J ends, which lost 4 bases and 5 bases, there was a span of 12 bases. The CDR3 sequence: CASSRAGQNEQYF. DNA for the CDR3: TGCGCCAGCAGCCGCGCTGGACAGAACGAGCAGTACTTC.

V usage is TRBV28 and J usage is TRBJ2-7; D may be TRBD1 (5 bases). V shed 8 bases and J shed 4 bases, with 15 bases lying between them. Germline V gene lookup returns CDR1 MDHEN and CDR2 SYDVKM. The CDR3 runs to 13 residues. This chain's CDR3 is CASFDSGRYEQYF. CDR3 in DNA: TGTGCCAGCTTCGACAGTGGCCGGTACGAGCAGTACTTC.

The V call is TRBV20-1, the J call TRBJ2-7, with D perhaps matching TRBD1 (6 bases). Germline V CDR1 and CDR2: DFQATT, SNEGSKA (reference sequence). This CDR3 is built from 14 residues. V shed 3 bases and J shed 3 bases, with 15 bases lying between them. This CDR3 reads CSASALDSSYEQYF. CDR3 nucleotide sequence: TGCAGTGCTAGTGCCTTGGACAGCAGCTACGAGCAGTACTTC.

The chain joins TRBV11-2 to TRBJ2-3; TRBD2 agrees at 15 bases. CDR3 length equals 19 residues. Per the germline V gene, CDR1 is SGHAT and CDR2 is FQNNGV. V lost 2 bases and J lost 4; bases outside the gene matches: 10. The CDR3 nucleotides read TGTGCCAGCAGCTTACTACGCGGACTAGCGGGAGGGATCTCAGATACGCAGTATTTT. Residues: CASSLLRGLAGGISDTQYF.

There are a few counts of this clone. CDR3 bases: TGCGCCAGCAGCCAAGATTTTGGGACTCCAGGCGAGCAGTACTTC. Translating it yields CASSQDFGTPGEQYF. This chain joins TRBV4-3 and TRBJ2-7; maybe TRBD2 (6 bases). Per germline, CDR1 LGHNA and CDR2 YSLEER. The CDR3 totals 15 residues. The germline V and J ends were trimmed by 0 bases and 6 bases, with 15 bases remaining between them.

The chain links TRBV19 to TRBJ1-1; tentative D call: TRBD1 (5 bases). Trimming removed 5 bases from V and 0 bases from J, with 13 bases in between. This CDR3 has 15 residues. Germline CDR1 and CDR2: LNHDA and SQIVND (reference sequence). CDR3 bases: TGTGCCAGTAGTGTCGGACAACTCCTGAACACTGAAGCTTTCTTT. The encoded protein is CASSVGQLLNTEAFF.

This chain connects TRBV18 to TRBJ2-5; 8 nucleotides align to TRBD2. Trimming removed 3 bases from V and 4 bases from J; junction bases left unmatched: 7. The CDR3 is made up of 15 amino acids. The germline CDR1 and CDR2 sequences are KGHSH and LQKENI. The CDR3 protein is CASSPTAGGGETQYF. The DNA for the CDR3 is TGTGCCAGCTCACCCACGGCGGGAGGAGGAGAGACCCAGTACTTC.

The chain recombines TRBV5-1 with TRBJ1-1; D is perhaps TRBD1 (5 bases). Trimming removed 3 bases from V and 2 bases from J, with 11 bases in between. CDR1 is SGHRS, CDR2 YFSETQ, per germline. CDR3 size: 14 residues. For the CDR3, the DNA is TGCGCCAGCAGCTCACCTCAGGGTAACACTGAAGCTTTCTTT. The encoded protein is CASSSPQGNTEAFF.